Here is one T cell receptor (beta chain) with its context. Germline values: CDR1 MDHEN, CDR2 SYDVKM. This CDR3 region has 14 residues. V lost 4 bases and J 6 bases, leaving 15 bases between the germline ends. This sample is part of a study of blood T cell repertoires in COVID-19. Looking at the study overall: The samples span acute and convalescent COVID-19 from the United States, Italy and Spain. The cDNA or gDNA used as material had been derived from T cells, B-cell-depleted T cells, or PBMCs.

How the authors handled the data: Amplification of reference gene primers provided the estimated nucleated cell counts. Sequencing used immunoSEQ multiplex PCR; TCRdb keeps in-frame clones, though not all of them. That table gives V, J and clone size, and the DNA gave D and trimming. The sample yields roughly 43,000 clones, about 85% seen once. The sample comprised peripheral blood. This TCR came from a human donor in a cohort sampled during active COVID-19. The chain has TRBV28 and TRBJ1-2; no definite D call. In DNA, the CDR3 is TGTGCCAGCAGTTCCCCCCCTCAGATTAATGGCTACACCTTC. Protein: CASSSPPQINGYTF.